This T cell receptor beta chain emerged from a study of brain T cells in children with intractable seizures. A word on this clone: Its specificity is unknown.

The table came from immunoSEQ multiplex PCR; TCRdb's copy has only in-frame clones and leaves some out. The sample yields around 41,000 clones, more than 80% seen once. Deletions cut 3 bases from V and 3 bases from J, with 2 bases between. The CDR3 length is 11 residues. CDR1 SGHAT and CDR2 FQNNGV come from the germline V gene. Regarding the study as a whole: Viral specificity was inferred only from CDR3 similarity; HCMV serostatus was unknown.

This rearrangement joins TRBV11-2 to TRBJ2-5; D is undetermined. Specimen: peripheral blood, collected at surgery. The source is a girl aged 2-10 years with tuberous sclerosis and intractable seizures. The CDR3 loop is CASSLKETQYF. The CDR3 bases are TGTGCCAGCAGCTTGAAAGAGACCCAGTACTTC.